This T cell receptor (beta chain) was documented in a study of T cell responses to AZD1222 COVID-19 vaccine. Findings and limits, study-wide: Repertoire samples came only from after the peak T cell response. Along spike, vaccine-associated CD4 TCRs were found throughout, with dominance at 160-218 and 743-854. Donors skewed white British and female; clonal diversity was possibly underestimated.

The V end lost 3 bases, the J end lost 4 bases, and 13 bases lay between the germline ends. Germline V gives CDR1 LGHNA, CDR2 YSLEER. This CDR3 is built from 15 residues. The data were produced by immunoSEQ multiplex PCR, yet TCRdb's version contains in-frame clones alone and is incomplete. The repertoire holds under 150,000 clones, with about 90% as singletons. About this clone itself: Its target is unknown.

It was second doses at about 4 or about 12 weeks that were pooled. V gene TRBV4-3 combines with J gene TRBJ1-3; TRBD1 is a possible D gene (6 bases). The material sequenced was peripheral blood, taken 28 days after the second AZD1222 dose. This TCR was sampled from an adult who received the AZD1222 COVID-19 vaccine. The CDR3 here is CASSQDSLKGNTIYF. As DNA, the CDR3 is TGCGCCAGCAGCCAGGACAGTCTCAAAGGAAACACCATATATTTT.